Given below is one T cell receptor (beta chain) in context. Its matching antigen is unknown. Germline V lookup: CDR1 SGDLS, CDR2 YYNGEE. The V end was cut by 4 bases, the J end by 5 bases, with 16 bases between. The CDR3 loop spans 15 amino acids. The data were obtained in a study of T-cell memory formation after mild COVID-19. Study-wide findings and caveats: Certain responding clones were present in pre-infection memory, suggesting participation of cross-reactive memory. Still unconfirmed is whether the second-wave clones peaking on day 37 recognized SARS-CoV-2. Contracting CD8+ clones were enriched in EMRA, CD4+ mainly in CM and EM.

After 5'RACE with constant-segment primers, TCR alpha and TCR beta cDNA libraries carrying sample barcodes and UMIs were obtained. Each CDR3 protein is one row after TCRdb ran MiXCR on the 5' RACE reads. The sample contains hundreds of thousands of distinct CDR3 sequences, 17% of which appear only once. The sequence derives from an adult woman who had mild COVID-19 (a few samples of this study predate the infection). Cell type and time point are not known. The V call is TRBV9, the J call TRBJ2-1; D is uncertain. The sequenced sample was PBMCs or a T cell subset sorted from them (not recorded which). CDR3 sequence: CASSPEDHTNNEQFF. CDR3 in DNA: TGTGCCAGCAGCCCCGAGGACCACACTAACAATGAGCAGTTCTTC.